These 18 T cell receptor beta chains were sequenced from one sample in a study of T-cell reconstitution after alpha-beta-depleted transplantation in children. The authors prepared the TCRbeta library with unique molecular identifiers. TCRdb ran MiXCR on the PCR reads and lists one entry per CDR3 protein. The sample lists a few hundred thousand distinct CDR3 sequences; 9.5% to 13% were seen once. Sample: PBMCs from the stem cell graft donor, taken from the stem cell graft. Every receptor here comes from a human donor who donated a stem cell graft to a child with acute myeloid leukemia.

This rearrangement joins TRBV6-1 to TRBJ2-3; no firm D call. The CDR3 runs 16 residues. V lost 2 bases, J lost 0 bases, and 12 bases lay in between. From germline, CDR1 is MNHNS and CDR2 SASEGT. The CDR3 DNA sequence: TGTGCCAGCAGTGAATTGTGGAGCTCTAGCACAGATACGCAGTATTTT. Translation: CASSELWSSSTDTQYF.

The gene calls are TRBV5-5 and TRBJ2-7, with TRBD2 matching 9 bases. This CDR3 region has 17 residues. CDR1 and CDR2 (germline): SGHKS, YYEKEE (reference sequence). The V gene end was trimmed by 0 bases and the J gene end by 3 bases; junction bases not matched to a gene: 10. This chain's CDR3 is CASSLVGYTSGRYEQYF. The CDR3 region has the DNA TGTGCCAGCAGCTTGGTGGGCTATACTAGCGGGCGCTACGAGCAGTACTTC.

This clonotype was found a few times. The chain has TRBV20-1 and TRBJ2-5, with D uncertain. Trimming removed 5 bases from V and 7 bases from J, with 14 bases in between. The CDR3 has 12 residues. Germline V lookup: CDR1 DFQATT, CDR2 SNEGSKA (reference sequence). CDR3 protein: CSAFGLERTQYF. The CDR3 nucleotides are TGCAGTGCTTTTGGCCTCGAGCGGACCCAGTACTTC.

This clonotype was recorded a few times. The chain carries TRBV7-2 and TRBJ1-2; 7 positions agree with TRBD1. The germline V gene has CDR1 SGHTA and CDR2 FQGNSA. There are 15 residues in the CDR3. J was trimmed by 0 bases and V by 6 bases; bases with no gene match: 7. This CDR3 is CASSWDRVANYGYTF. CDR3 nucleotide sequence: TGTGCCAGCAGTTGGGACAGAGTAGCTAACTATGGCTACACCTTC.

This clonotype occurred many times. The chain recombines TRBV3-1 with TRBJ2-2; D is unclear. From germline, CDR1 is LGHDT and CDR2 YNNKEL (reference sequence). Trimming removed 0 bases at V and 7 bases at J, with 3 bases between. This CDR3 comprises 12 residues. The CDR3 spells CASSQEHGELFF. CDR3 coding DNA: TGTGCCAGCAGCCAAGAACACGGGGAGCTGTTTTTT.

CDR3 protein: CASSEDRGNTIYF. The CDR3 DNA sequence: TGTGCCAGCAGCGAGGACAGGGGAAACACCATATATTTT. This sequence joins TRBV7-2 and TRBJ1-3, with 7 bases lining up with TRBD1. V lost 5 bases and J lost 4; bases outside the gene matches: 2. The germline CDR1 and CDR2 sequences are SGHTA and FQGNSA. This CDR3 region has 13 residues.

This clonotype was seen repeatedly, ten times or more. The chain combines TRBV10-3 with TRBJ1-2; D ambiguous. Germline loops: CDR1 ENHRY, CDR2 SYGVKD. CDR3 size: 13 residues. Trimming pared 3 bases from V and 9 bases from J, leaving 14 bases between. DNA for the CDR3: TGTGCCATCAGTGACGGCGGGGTTAAGAGCTACACCTTC. It specifies CAISDGGVKSYTF.

Only a few counts were recorded for this clonotype. The CDR3 protein is CASSPPPGYEQYF. Here the CDR3 DNA reads TGTGCCAGCAGCCCCCCCCCTGGCTACGAGCAGTACTTC. The chain recombines TRBV7-9 with TRBJ2-7; D is ambiguous. CDR3 size: 13 residues. Trimming shortened V by 5 bases and J by 3 bases, and 11 bases separated the two germline ends. Germline CDR1 SEHNR, CDR2 FQNEAQ (reference sequence).

This clonotype showed up just a few times. The chain combines TRBV6-6 with TRBJ1-2, with D possibly being TRBD1 (6 bases). Germline lookup yields CDR1 MNHNY and CDR2 SVGAGI (reference sequence). The V and J ends lost 2 bases and 7 bases respectively, with 11 bases between them. The CDR3 spans 13 residues. CDR3 sequence: CASSYEGTLGYTF. The CDR3 DNA is TGTGCCAGCAGTTACGAAGGGACACTTGGCTACACCTTC.

The chain links TRBV9 to TRBJ1-1; a possible D gene is TRBD1 (6 bases). Trimming shortened V by 3 bases and J by 5 bases, and 11 bases separated the two germline ends. This CDR3 spans 13 amino acids. CDR1 SGDLS and CDR2 YYNGEE come from the germline V gene. The CDR3 sequence: CASSGGAGTEAFF. CDR3 nucleotide sequence: TGTGCCAGCAGCGGGGGGGCGGGGACTGAAGCTTTCTTT.

This clonotype was recorded at least ten times. V is TRBV5-1 and J is TRBJ2-3; either TRBD1 or TRBD2 may supply D (5 bases each). Trimming stripped 0 bases from V and 6 bases from J, with 11 bases between. Germline V gene data show CDR1 as SGHRS and CDR2 as YFSETQ. The CDR3 runs to 14 residues. DNA for the CDR3: TGCGCCAGCAGCTTGGGTGGGACCGGGGATACGCAGTATTTT. As protein: CASSLGGTGDTQYF.

This clonotype was recorded a few times. Written as DNA, the CDR3 is TGCGCCAGCAGCATAAGGGGGCATAACACCGGGGAGCTGTTTTTT. This codes for CASSIRGHNTGELFF. V is TRBV5-1 and J is TRBJ2-2, with TRBD1 matching 7 bases. Germline-derived CDR1 and CDR2 are SGHRS and YFSETQ. J lost 2 bases, V lost 4 bases, and 5 bases had no gene match. CDR3 length: 15 residues.

This clonotype was seen at least ten times. The rearrangement joins TRBV25-1 to TRBJ2-3, with 14 bases identical to TRBD2. V shed 6 bases, J shed 3 bases, and the junction held 2 bases outside the gene matches. The CDR3 consists of 15 residues. Germline lookup yields CDR1 MGHDK and CDR2 SYGVNS. The CDR3, as DNA: TGTGCCAGCAGCGGACTAGCGGGAGGAACAGATACGCAGTATTTT. Protein sequence: CASSGLAGGTDTQYF.

This chain uses TRBV7-2 with TRBJ2-3; the D gene is possibly TRBD2 (5 bases). The CDR3 runs to 17 residues. Trimming removed 1 base at V and 4 bases at J, with 18 bases between. CDR1 and CDR2 (germline): SGHTA, FQGNSA. CDR3 protein: CASSLGAGNPYSDTQYF. The DNA of the CDR3 is TGTGCCAGCAGCTTAGGGGCGGGCAATCCATACTCAGATACGCAGTATTTT.

This clonotype showed up just a few times. This rearrangement joins TRBV7-9 to TRBJ1-4; D gene uncertain. The ends were cut back, 7 bases at V and 2 bases at J, with 11 bases in the middle. Germline loops: CDR1 SEHNR, CDR2 FQNEAQ (reference sequence). The CDR3 totals 14 residues. The DNA of the CDR3 is TGTGCCAGCAACCTAGACACTACTAATGAAAAACTGTTTTTT. It is translated as CASNLDTTNEKLFF.

This sequence joins TRBV3-1 and TRBJ2-5; possibly TRBD1 for D (6 bases). There are 13 residues in the CDR3. The ends were cut back, 6 bases at V and 3 bases at J, with 11 bases in the middle. Germline V gene lookup returns CDR1 LGHDT and CDR2 YNNKEL (reference sequence). DNA of the CDR3: TGTGCCAGCAGTAAGGGGGTTGAAGAGACCCAGTACTTC. It specifies CASSKGVEETQYF.

This chain connects TRBV29-1 to TRBJ1-2; unclear D gene. V lost 0 bases and J lost 4, with 9 bases in between. The CDR3 length is 13 residues. In germline, CDR1 is SQVTM, CDR2 ANQGSEA. The CDR3 is CSVEDRPVYGYTF. As DNA, the CDR3 is TGCAGCGTTGAAGATAGGCCAGTCTATGGCTACACCTTC.

The CDR3 bases are TGCAGTGCTAGGACGGCAGGGTCCTTCCAGCCCCAGCATTTT. Encoded protein: CSARTAGSFQPQHF. The chain uses TRBV20-1 and TRBJ1-5; perhaps TRBD1 as D (5 bases). This CDR3 is 14 amino acids long. Germline V CDR1 and CDR2: DFQATT, SNEGSKA (reference sequence). The ends were cut back, 3 bases at V and 7 bases at J, with 16 bases in the middle.